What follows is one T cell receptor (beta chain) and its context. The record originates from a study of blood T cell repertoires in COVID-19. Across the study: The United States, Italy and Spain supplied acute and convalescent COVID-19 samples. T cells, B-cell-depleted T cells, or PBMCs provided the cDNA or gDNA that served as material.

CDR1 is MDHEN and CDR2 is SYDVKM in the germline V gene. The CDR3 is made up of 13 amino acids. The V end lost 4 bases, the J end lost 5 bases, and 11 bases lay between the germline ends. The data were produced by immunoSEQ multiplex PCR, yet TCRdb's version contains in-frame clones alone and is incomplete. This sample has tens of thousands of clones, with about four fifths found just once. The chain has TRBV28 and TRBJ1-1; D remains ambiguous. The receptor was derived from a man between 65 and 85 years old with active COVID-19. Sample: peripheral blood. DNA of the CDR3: TGTGCCAGCAGTTCTCTGAGGGATACTGAAGCTTTCTTT. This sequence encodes CASSSLRDTEAFF.